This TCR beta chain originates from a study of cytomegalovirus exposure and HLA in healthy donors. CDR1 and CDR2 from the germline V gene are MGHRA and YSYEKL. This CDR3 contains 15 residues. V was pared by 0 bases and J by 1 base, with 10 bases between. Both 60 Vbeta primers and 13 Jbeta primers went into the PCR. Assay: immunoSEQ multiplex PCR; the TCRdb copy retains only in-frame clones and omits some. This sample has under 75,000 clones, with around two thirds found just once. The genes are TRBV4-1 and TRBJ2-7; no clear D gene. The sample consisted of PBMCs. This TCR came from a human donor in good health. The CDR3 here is CASSQEGRFSYEQYF. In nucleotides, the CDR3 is TGCGCCAGCAGCCAAGAGGGCAGGTTTTCCTACGAGCAGTACTTC.